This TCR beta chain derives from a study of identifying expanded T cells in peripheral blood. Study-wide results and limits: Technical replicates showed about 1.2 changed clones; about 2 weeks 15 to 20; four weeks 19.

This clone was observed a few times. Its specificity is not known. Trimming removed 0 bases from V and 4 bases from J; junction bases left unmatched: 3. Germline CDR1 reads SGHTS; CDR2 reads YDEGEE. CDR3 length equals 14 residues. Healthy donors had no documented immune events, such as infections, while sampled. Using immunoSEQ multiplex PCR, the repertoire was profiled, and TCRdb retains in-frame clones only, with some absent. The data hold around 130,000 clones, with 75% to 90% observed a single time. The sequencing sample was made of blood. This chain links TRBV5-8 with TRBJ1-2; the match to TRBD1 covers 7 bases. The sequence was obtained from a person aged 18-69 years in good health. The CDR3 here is CASSLGTGRYGYTF. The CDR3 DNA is TGTGCCAGCAGCTTGGGGACAGGACGCTATGGCTACACCTTC.